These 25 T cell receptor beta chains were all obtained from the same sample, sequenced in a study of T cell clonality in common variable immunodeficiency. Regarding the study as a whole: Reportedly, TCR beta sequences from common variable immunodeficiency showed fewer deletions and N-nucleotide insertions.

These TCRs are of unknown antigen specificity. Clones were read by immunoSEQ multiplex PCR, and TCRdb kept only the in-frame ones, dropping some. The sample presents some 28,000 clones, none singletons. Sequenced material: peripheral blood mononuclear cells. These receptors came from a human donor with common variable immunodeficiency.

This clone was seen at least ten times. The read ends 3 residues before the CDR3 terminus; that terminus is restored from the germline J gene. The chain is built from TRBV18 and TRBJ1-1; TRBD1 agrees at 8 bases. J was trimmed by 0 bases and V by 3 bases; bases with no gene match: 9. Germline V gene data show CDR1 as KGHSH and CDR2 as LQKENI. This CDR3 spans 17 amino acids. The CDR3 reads CASSPRGAGGLNTEAFF. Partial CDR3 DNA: TGTGCCAGCTCACCTCGTGGGGCAGGGGGCCTGAACACTGAA.

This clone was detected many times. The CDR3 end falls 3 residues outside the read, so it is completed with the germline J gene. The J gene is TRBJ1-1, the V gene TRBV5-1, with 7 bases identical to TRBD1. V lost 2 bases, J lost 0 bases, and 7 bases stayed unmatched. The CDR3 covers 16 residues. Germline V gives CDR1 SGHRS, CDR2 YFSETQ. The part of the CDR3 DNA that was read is TGCGCCAGCAGCTTAGGGGACAGTGAAATGAACACTGAA. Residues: CASSLGDSEMNTE. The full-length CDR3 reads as CASSLGDSEMNTEAFF.

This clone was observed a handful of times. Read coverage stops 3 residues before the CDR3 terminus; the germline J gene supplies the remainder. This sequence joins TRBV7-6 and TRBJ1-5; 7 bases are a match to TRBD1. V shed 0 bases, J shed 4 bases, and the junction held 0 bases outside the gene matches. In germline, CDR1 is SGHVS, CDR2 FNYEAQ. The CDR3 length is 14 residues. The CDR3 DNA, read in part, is TGTGCCAGCAGCTTAGCGACAGGGAATCAGCCC. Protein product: CASSLATGNQP. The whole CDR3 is CASSLATGNQPQHF. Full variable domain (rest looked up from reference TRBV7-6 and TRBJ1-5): GAGVSQSPRYKVTKRGQDVALRCDPISGHVSLYWYRQALGQGPEFLTYFNYEAQQDKSGLPNDRFSAERPEGSISTLTIQRTEQRDSAMYRCASSLATGNQPQHFGDGTRLSIL.

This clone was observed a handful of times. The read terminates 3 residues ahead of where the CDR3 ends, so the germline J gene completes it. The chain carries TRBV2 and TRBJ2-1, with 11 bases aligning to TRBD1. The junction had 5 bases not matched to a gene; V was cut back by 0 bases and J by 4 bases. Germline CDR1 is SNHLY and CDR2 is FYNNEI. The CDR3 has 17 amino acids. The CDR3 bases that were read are TGTGCCAGCAGTGAAGCTCGGACAGGGGGCGTATACAATGAG. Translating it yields CASSEARTGGVYNE. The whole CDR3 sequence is CASSEARTGGVYNEQFF.

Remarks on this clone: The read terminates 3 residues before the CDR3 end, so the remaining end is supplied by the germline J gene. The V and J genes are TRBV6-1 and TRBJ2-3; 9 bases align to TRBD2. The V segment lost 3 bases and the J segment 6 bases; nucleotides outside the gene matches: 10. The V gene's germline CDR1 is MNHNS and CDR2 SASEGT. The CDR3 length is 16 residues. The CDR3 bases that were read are TGTGCCAGCAGTGATTCCGGGACTAGCAGGGCCGATACG. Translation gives CASSDSGTSRADT. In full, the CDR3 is CASSDSGTSRADTQYF.

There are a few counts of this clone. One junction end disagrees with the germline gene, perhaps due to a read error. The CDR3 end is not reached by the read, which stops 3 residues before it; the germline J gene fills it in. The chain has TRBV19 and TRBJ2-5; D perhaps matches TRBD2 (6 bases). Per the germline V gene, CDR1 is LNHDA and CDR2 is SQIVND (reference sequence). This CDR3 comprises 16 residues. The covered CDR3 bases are TGTGCCGGTAGCGATCGACTAGAAACTGTGCAAGAGACC. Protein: CAGSDRLETVQET. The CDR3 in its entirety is CAGSDRLETVQETQYF.

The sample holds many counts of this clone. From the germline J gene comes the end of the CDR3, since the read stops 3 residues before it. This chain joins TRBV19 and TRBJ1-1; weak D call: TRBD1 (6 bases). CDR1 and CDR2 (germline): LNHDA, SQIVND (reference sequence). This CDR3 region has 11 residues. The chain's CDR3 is CASTSGHKAFF. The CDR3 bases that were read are TGTGCCAGTACCTCGGGACACAAA.

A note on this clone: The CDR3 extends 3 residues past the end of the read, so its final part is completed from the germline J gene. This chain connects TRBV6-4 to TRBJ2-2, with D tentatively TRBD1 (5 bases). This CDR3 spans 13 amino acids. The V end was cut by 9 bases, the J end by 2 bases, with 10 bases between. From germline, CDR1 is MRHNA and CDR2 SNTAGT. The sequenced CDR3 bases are TGTGCCAGTTCCCAGGGTAACACCGGGGAG. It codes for CASSQGNTGE. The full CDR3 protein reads CASSQGNTGELFF.

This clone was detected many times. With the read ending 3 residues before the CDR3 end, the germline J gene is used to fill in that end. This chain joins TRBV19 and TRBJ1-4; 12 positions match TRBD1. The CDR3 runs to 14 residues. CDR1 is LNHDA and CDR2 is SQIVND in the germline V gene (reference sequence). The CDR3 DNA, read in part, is TGTGCCAGTAGTGGGACAGGGGGCGCGGGAAGA. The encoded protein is CASSGTGGAGR. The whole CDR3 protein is CASSGTGGAGRLFF.

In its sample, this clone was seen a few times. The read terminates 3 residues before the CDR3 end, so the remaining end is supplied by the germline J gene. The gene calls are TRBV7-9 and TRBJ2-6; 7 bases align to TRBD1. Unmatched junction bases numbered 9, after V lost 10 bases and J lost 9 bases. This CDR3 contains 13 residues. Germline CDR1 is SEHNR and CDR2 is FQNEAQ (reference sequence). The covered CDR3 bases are TGTGCCATCGCGACAGGGCGCATCAACGTC. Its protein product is CAIATGRINV. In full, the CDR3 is CAIATGRINVLTF.

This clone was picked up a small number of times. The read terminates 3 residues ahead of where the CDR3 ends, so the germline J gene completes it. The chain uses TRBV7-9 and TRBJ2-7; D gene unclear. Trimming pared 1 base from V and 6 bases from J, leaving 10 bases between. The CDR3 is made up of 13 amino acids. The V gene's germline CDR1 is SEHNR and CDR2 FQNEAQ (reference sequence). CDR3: CASSLEAAGEQYF. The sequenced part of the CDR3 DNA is TGTGCCAGCAGCTTAGAAGCCGCTGGCGAG.

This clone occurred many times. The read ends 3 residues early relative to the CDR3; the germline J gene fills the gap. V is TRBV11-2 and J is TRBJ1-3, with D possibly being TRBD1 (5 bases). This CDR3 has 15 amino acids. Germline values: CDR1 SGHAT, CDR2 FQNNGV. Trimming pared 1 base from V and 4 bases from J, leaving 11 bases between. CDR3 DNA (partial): TGTGCCAGCAGCTTAGGGGGCACGCTCGGAAACACC. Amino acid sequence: CASSLGGTLGNT. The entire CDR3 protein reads CASSLGGTLGNTIYF.

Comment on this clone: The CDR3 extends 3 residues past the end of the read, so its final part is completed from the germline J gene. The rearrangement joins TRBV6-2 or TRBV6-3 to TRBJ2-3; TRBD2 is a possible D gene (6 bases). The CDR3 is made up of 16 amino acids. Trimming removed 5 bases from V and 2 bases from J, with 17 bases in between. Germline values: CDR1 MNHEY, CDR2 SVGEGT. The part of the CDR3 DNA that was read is TGTGCCAGCAGTGGCCACGGACGGGGGATCACAGATACG. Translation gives CASSGHGRGITDT. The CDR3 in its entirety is CASSGHGRGITDTQYF.

This CDR3 reads CAWSGTGFGYTF. The CDR3 DNA, read in part, is TGTGCCTGGAGTGGGACAGGGTTTGGC. The J gene is TRBJ1-2, the V gene TRBV30; TRBD1 matches 8 bases. The CDR3 goes on 3 residues after the read ends, and that part is filled in from the germline J gene. The germline V gene encodes CDR1 GTSNPN and CDR2 SVGIG (reference sequence). Losses at the gene ends were 1 base for V and 7 bases for J; bases not matched to a gene: 2. CDR3 size: 12 residues.

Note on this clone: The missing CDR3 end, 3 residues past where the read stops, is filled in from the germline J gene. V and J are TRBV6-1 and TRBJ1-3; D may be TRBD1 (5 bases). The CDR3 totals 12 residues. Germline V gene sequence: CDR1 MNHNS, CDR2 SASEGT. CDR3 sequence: CASSVTVNSIYF. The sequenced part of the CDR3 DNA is TGTGCCAGCAGTGTGACAGTTAATTCA.

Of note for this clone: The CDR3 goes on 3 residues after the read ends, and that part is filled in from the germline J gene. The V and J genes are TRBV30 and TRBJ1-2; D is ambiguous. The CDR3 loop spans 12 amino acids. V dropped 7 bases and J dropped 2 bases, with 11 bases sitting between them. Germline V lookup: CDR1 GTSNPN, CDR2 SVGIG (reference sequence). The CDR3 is CAFTATNYGYTF. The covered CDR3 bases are TGTGCCTTTACAGCAACCAACTATGGC.

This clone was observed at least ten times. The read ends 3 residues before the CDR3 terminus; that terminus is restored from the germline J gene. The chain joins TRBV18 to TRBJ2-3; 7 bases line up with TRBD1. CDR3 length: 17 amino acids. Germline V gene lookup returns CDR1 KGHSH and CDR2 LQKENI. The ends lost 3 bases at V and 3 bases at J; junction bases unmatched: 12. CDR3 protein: CASSPRPTGQGTDTQYF. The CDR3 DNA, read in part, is TGTGCCAGCTCACCCCGGCCGACAGGGCAGGGGACAGATACG.

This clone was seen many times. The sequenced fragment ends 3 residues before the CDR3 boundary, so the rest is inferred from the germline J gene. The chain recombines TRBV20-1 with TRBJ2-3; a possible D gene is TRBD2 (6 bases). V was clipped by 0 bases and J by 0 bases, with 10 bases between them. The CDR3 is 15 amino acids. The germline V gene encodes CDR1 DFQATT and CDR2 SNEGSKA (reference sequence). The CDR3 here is CSARDWDSSTDTQYF. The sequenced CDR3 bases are TGCAGTGCTAGAGATTGGGACTCGAGCACAGATACG.

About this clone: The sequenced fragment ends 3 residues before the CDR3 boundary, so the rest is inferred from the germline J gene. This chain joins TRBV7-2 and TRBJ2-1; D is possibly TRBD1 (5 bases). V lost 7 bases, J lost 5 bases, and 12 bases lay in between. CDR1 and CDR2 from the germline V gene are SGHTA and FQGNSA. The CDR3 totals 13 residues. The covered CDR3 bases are TGTGCCAGCAACCTGAGACAGAACAATGAG. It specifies CASNLRQNNE. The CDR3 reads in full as CASNLRQNNEQFF.

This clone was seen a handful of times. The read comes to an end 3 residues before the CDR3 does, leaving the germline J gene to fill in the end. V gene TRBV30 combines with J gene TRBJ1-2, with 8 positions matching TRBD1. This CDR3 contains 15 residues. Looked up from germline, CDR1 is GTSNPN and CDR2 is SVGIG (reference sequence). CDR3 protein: CAWSVPGGSSPPYTF. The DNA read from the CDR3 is TGTGCCTGGAGTGTACCAGGGGGCAGTAGCCCCCCC.

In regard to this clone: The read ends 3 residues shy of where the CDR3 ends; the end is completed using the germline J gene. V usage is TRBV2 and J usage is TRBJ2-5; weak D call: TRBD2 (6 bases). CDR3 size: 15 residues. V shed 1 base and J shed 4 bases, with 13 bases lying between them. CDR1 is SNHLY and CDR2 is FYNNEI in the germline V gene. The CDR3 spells CASSEVLERAETQYF. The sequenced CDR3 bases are TGTGCCAGCAGTGAAGTTCTGGAGCGGGCAGAGACC.

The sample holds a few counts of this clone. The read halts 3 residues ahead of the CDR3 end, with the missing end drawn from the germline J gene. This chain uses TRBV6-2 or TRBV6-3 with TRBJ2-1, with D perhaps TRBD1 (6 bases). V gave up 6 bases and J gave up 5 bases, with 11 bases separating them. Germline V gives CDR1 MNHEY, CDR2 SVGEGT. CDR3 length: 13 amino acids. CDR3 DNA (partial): TGTGCCAGCAGCTGGACAGAAAACAATGAG. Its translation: CASSWTENNE. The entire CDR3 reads CASSWTENNEQFF.

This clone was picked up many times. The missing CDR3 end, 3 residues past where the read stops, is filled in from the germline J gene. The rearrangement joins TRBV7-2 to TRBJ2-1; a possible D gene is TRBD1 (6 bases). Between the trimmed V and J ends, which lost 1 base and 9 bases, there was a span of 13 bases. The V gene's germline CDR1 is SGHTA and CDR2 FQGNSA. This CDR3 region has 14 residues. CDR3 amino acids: CASSLDRALGEQFF. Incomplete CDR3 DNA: TGTGCCAGCAGCTTAGACAGGGCCTTGGGTGAG.

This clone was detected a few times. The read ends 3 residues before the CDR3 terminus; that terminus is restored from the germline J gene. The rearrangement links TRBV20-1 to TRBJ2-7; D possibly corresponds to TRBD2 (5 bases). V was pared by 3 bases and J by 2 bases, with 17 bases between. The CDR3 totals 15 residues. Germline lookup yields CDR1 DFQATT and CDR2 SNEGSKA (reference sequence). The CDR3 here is CSASSGVLTPYEQYF. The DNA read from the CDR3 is TGCAGTGCTAGTTCCGGGGTCCTTACTCCCTACGAG.

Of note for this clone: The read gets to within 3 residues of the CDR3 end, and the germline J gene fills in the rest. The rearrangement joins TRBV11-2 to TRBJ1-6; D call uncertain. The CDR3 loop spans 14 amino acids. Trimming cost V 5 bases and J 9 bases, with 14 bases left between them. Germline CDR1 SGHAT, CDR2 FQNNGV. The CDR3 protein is CASSPNQAGSPLHF. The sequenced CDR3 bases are TGTGCCAGCAGCCCAAATCAAGCGGGTTCACCC.